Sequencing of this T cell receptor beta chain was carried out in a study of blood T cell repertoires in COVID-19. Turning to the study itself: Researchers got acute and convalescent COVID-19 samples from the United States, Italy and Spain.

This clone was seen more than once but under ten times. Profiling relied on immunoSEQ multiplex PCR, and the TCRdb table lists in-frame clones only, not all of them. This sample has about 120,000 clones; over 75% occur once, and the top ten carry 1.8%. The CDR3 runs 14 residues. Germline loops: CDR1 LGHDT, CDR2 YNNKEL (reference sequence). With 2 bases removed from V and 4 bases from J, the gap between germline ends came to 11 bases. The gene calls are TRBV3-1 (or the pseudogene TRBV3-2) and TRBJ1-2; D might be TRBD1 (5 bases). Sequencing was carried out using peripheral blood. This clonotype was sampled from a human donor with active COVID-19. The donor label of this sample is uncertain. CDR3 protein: CASSQKGAFYGYTF. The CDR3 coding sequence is TGTGCCAGCAGCCAAAAAGGGGCCTTCTATGGCTACACCTTC.